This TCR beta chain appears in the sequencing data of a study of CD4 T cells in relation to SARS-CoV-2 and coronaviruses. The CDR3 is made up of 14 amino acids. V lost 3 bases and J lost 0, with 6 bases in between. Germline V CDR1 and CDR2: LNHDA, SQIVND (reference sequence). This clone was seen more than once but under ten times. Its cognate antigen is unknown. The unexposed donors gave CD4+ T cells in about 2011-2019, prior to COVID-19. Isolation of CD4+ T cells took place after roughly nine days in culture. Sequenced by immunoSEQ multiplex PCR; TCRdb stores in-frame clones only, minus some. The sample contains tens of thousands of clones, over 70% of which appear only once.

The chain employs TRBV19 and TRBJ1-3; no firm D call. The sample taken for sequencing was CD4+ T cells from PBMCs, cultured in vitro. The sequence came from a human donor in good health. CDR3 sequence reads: CASSIWSSGNTIYF. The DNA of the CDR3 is TGTGCCAGTAGTATCTGGTCCTCTGGAAACACCATATATTTT.